Below, 5 T cell receptor beta chains from the same sample are listed, as sequenced in a study of technical replicates of blood from a handful of donors. Profiling relied on immunoSEQ multiplex PCR, and the TCRdb table lists in-frame clones only, not all of them. In the table there are over 50,000 clones, roughly 97% of which are singletons. Sequenced: T cells isolated from PBMCs. The receptors stem from a human donor in good health.

The chain joins TRBV27 to TRBJ2-7; 8 bases fit TRBD1. V trimming: 5 bases; J trimming: 2 bases; junction bases outside the gene matches: 5. The CDR3 contains 14 residues. In germline, CDR1 is MNHEY, CDR2 SMNVEV (reference sequence). CDR3 DNA: TGTGCCAGCAGTCTGGTACAGGGGGCCTACGAGCAGTACTTC. Translated: CASSLVQGAYEQYF.

The rearrangement links TRBV5-1 to TRBJ2-7; 7 nucleotides line up with TRBD2. The V and J ends lost 0 bases and 5 bases, in that order; junction bases with no gene match: 5. Germline V gives CDR1 SGHRS, CDR2 YFSETQ. The CDR3 covers 14 residues. The CDR3, as DNA: TGCGCCAGCAGCTTGGAGTGGGAGGGAAACGAGCAGTACTTC. It is translated as CASSLEWEGNEQYF.

The V gene is TRBV10-2, the J gene TRBJ1-5; D is perhaps TRBD1 (6 bases). Per germline, CDR1 WSHSY and CDR2 SAAADI. CDR3 length: 14 residues. Trimming shortened V by 3 bases and J by 0 bases, and 6 bases separated the two germline ends. The CDR3 DNA reads TGCGCCAGCAGTGACAGGGGTAGCAATCAGCCCCAGCATTTT. Amino acid sequence: CASSDRGSNQPQHF.

V usage is TRBV6-6 and J usage is TRBJ1-2, with unresolved D. Looked up from germline, CDR1 is MNHNY and CDR2 is SVGAGI (reference sequence). The CDR3 has 11 amino acids. The ends were cut back, 8 bases at V and 3 bases at J, with 7 bases in the middle. CDR3 coding DNA: TGTGCCAGCTGGAGGGACTATGGCTACACCTTC. It yields the protein CASWRDYGYTF.

The gene calls are TRBV5-1 and TRBJ2-6; D possibly corresponds to TRBD1 (6 bases). V was pared by 7 bases and J by 0 bases, with 11 bases between. The CDR3 length is 15 residues. Germline CDR1 reads SGHRS; CDR2 reads YFSETQ. The CDR3 loop is CASGTGSSGANVLTF. The CDR3 DNA follows: TGCGCCAGCGGTACAGGGAGCTCTGGGGCCAACGTCCTGACTTTC.